These 9 T cell receptor beta chains were all obtained from the same sample, sequenced in a study of CD4 and CD8 cells across lung adenocarcinoma regions. TCRdb used MiXCR to reprocess the PCR reads, holding one entry per CDR3 protein. This table has roughly 7,600 distinct CDR3 sequences, around 53% appearing once. Source material: CD8+ T cells from the center of a lung tumor. These receptors were taken from a male donor with lung adenocarcinoma. The CD4 and CD8 labels of this study may be unreliable.

This clonotype showed up just a few times. The chain links TRBV27 to TRBJ2-2, with D unresolved. This CDR3 comprises 15 residues. Germline loops: CDR1 MNHEY, CDR2 SMNVEV (reference sequence). The V end was cut by 9 bases, the J end by 0 bases, with 14 bases between. The CDR3, as DNA: TGTGCCAGTTTTGGCCGCCCCGCGAACACCGGGGAGCTGTTTTTT. As protein: CASFGRPANTGELFF.

This clonotype was found many times. The chain carries TRBV4-2 and TRBJ2-1; D gene uncertain. The J call is in doubt because the DNA end fits TRBJ2-5 better. Germline CDR1 reads LGHNA; CDR2 reads YNFKEQ. CDR3 length: 12 residues. This chain's CDR3 is CASSQDLDTQYF. The CDR3 DNA follows: TGTGCCAGCAGCCAAGATTTGGATACCCAGTACTTC.

This clonotype showed up just a few times. V usage is TRBV6-1 and J usage is TRBJ2-3; TRBD1 matches at 9 bases. Trimming removed 2 bases from V and 1 base from J; junction bases left unmatched: 1. Germline values: CDR1 MNHNS, CDR2 SASEGT. The CDR3 is 15 amino acids. The CDR3, as DNA: TGTGCCAGCAGTGAATGGACAGGGGGCACAGATACGCAGTATTTT. Its protein product is CASSEWTGGTDTQYF.

The genes are TRBV6-1 and TRBJ2-7; perhaps TRBD1 as D (6 bases). Germline V gives CDR1 MNHNS, CDR2 SASEGT. The CDR3 has 17 residues. V was pared by 6 bases and J by 5 bases, with 26 bases between. The CDR3 nucleotides are TGTGCCAGCAGCTCCCCGGGACACCGGCGTATAAGCAACGAGCAGTACTTC. Amino acid sequence: CASSSPGHRRISNEQYF.

In regard to this clonotype: This clone may be a read error of a much larger clone one base away. V usage is TRBV3-1 and J usage is TRBJ2-1; possibly TRBD2 for D (7 bases). Looked up from germline, CDR1 is LGHDT and CDR2 is YNNKEL (reference sequence). Trimming removed 7 bases at V and 9 bases at J, with 19 bases between. The length of the CDR3 is 14 residues. The DNA for the CDR3 is TGTGCCAGCAACCTTGGGCGCGGGGGCAGTGAGCAGTTCTTC. Residues: CASNLGRGGSEQFF.

Only a few counts were recorded for this clonotype. The chain combines TRBV6-1 with TRBJ2-1; D unresolved. This CDR3 is built from 13 residues. Trimming removed 5 bases from V and 6 bases from J, with 11 bases in between. CDR1 and CDR2 from the germline V gene are MNHNS and SASEGT. In nucleotides, the CDR3 is TGTGCCAGCAGTCCCGGCCGTCTCAATGAGCAGTTCTTC. Its translation is CASSPGRLNEQFF.

V and J are TRBV7-2 and TRBJ2-1, with D possibly called TRBD1 or TRBD2 (5 bases each). V was trimmed by 6 bases and J by 8 bases, leaving 20 bases between them. Germline lookup yields CDR1 SGHTA and CDR2 FQGNSA. This CDR3 has 15 amino acids. The CDR3 here is CASSRIGTESYEQFF. In DNA form, the CDR3 reads TGTGCCAGCAGTCGTATAGGGACCGAATCCTATGAGCAGTTCTTC.

This clonotype showed up many times. The chain couples TRBV6-1 to TRBJ1-1; D remains unclear. The CDR3 has 8 amino acids. Trimming cost V 7 bases and J 9 bases, with 3 bases left between them. CDR1 and CDR2 from the germline V gene are MNHNS and SASEGT. CDR3 coding DNA: TGTGCCAGCAAGCAAGCTTTCTTT. Amino acids: CASKQAFF.

About this clonotype itself: An end of the junction does not agree with germline; a read error may underlie this. The V and J genes are TRBV7-2 and TRBJ2-3, with D hard to call. The CDR3 is 14 residues long. Germline V gene sequence: CDR1 SGHTA, CDR2 FQGNSA. DNA of the CDR3: TGTGCGGAAACAGCCCGAGGTCACCAAGAGACGCAGTATTTC. It encodes CAETARGHQETQYF.